These T cell receptor beta chains were read from a single sample in a study of blood T cell repertoires in COVID-19. Profiled with immunoSEQ multiplex PCR; TCRdb holds only in-frame clones, not every one. The table records around 270,000 clones, 75% to 95% of them present only once. Sequencing input: peripheral blood. The receptors originated from a person aged 18-29 years with COVID-19, enrolled during active disease. The CDR3 runs from the conserved cysteine through the conserved F or W. A D gene is named only where the DNA matches it firmly. Rows may omit the clone size; those that give it use once, few, many or a size class.

-	TRBV7-9	-	TRBJ2-2	TGTGCCAGCAGCCCCGGGACAAAAAACACCGGGGAGCTGTTTTTT	CASSPGTKNTGELFF
once	TRBV6-7	TRBD1	TRBJ1-3	TGTGCCAGCAGTTACCCGATTCCCAGACAGGGACCACTCTCTGGAAACACCATATATTTT	CASSYPIPRQGPLSGNTIYF
-	TRBV7-9	-	TRBJ2-1	TGTGCCAGCAGCTCAAGACAGGTTTTGAACAATGAGCAGTTCTTC	CASSSRQVLNNEQFF
-	TRBV6-1	-	TRBJ1-6	TGTGCCAGCAGTGAAGCTAGCCCTTACGGGTCACCCCTCCACTTT	CASSEASPYGSPLHF
-	TRBV9	-	TRBJ2-3	TGTGCCAGCAGCGTAGACTGGGATACGCAGTATTTT	CASSVDWDTQYF
-	TRBV27	-	TRBJ1-2	TGTGCCAGCAGTTTGAACCCAGCTAACTATGGCTACACCTTC	CASSLNPANYGYTF
-	TRBV6-5	TRBD1	TRBJ2-5	TGTGCCAGCCAGACAGGGCTAGAGACCCAGTACTTC	CASQTGLETQYF
-	TRBV5-4	TRBD1	TRBJ2-7	TGTGCCAGCAGCAGGCGCGGACAGGGCACCTACGAGCAGTACTTC	CASSRRGQGTYEQYF
-	TRBV29-1	TRBD1	TRBJ1-1	TGCAGCGTTAAAGGCGGGACAGGATATGATGAAGCTTTCTTT	CSVKGGTGYDEAFF
-	TRBV28	TRBD1	TRBJ1-5	TGTGCCAGCGGCTCCCCCACAGGGGCGTTTCAGCCCCAGCATTTT	CASGSPTGAFQPQHF
-	TRBV7-9	-	TRBJ1-2	TGTGCCAGCAGCTTAGACGGCAGCGAAAACTATGGCTACACCTTC	CASSLDGSENYGYTF
-	TRBV5-4	TRBD1	TRBJ1-6	TGTGCCAGCAGCGGGACAGGGGGCTATAATTCACCCCTCCACTTT	CASSGTGGYNSPLHF
-	TRBV6-5	-	TRBJ1-6	TGTGCCACTTGGGAGGGAGTAGGATCACCCCTCCACTTT	CATWEGVGSPLHF
once	TRBV7-2	TRBD1	TRBJ2-7	TGTGCCAGCAGCCGGGGACAGGGGGCCTACGAGCAGTACTTC	CASSRGQGAYEQYF
-	TRBV13	-	TRBJ1-1	TGTGCCAGCACTCAGGGAGGCACTGAAGCTTTCTTT	CASTQGGTEAFF
-	TRBV18	TRBD2	TRBJ2-2	TGTGCCAGCTCACCCAAGACTAGCGGGAACACCGGGGAGCTGTTTTTT	CASSPKTSGNTGELFF
-	TRBV12-3/TRBV12-4	-	TRBJ2-1	TGTGCCAGCAGTTTAGGAGGTGAGCAGTTCTTC	CASSLGGEQFF
-	TRBV7-9	-	TRBJ1-1	TGTGCCAGCAGCTTAGCTAGCTCGGAAGCTTTCTTT	CASSLASSEAFF
few	TRBV9	TRBD2	TRBJ2-1	TGTGCCAGCAGCGCTAGCGGGAGCTCCTACAATGAGCAGTTCTTC	CASSASGSSYNEQFF
-	TRBV19	-	TRBJ1-5	TGTGCCAGTACAGCGGGGGCCTGGCAGCCCCAGCATTTT	CASTAGAWQPQHF
-	TRBV12-3/TRBV12-4	-	TRBJ2-5	TGTGCCAGCAGTCTTGACAGGTTTGAGACCCAGTACTTC	CASSLDRFETQYF